The entry below gives a single TCR beta chain sequence along with its context. Antigen specificity is unknown. Germline loops: CDR1 LNHDA, CDR2 SQIVND (reference sequence). V dropped 3 bases and J dropped 2; count of bases not matched to a gene: 12. The CDR3 totals 18 residues. Libraries were prepared by immunoSEQ multiplex PCR; TCRdb keeps only in-frame clonotypes and omits some of them. This sample has about 220,000 clones, with approximately 80% found just once. This sample is part of a study of cytomegalovirus exposure and HLA in healthy donors. Study-wide points: A few CMV-associated chains proved CMV antigen-specific in vitro.

The TCR was taken from a woman in her thirties in good health and CMV-seropositive. The rearrangement links TRBV19 to TRBJ2-2; 7 positions agree with TRBD1. The sample comprised PBMCs. CDR3 nucleotide sequence: TGTGCCAGTAGTATCCCGCCCTGGGGACAGCTTAACACCGGGGAGCTGTTTTTT. Protein: CASSIPPWGQLNTGELFF.